The sequence of this TCR beta chain was determined in a study of Graves' ophthalmopathy and Graves' hyperthyroidism. As for the study in general: Ophthalmopathy absent within 18 months of follow-up marked hyperthyroidism as stable.

Points from the study as a whole: The authors also found most expanded thyroid clonotypes above 0.001 frequency in blood.

TCR beta CDR3 amplification used RNA transcripts. HTBI primers served in a first-round RT-PCR, which a second-round multiplex PCR followed. TCRdb itself ran the multiplex PCR reads through MiXCR, one entry per CDR3 protein. The table records around 1.1 million distinct CDR3 sequences, about 35% of them present only once. Remarks on this clonotype: Antigen: not known.

The CDR3 contains 18 residues. Germline V lookup: CDR1 MNHEY, CDR2 SVGEGT. Unmatched junction bases numbered 8, after V lost 0 bases and J lost 7 bases. The sample comprised peripheral blood or thyroid tissue (not recorded which). The V and J genes are TRBV6-2 or TRBV6-3 and TRBJ2-2, with 13 bases matching TRBD2. This TCR was sampled from an adult man with Graves' hyperthyroidism. The CDR3 DNA is TGTGCCAGCAGTTACTCGATCGACGGGACTAGCGGGGTCGGGGAGCTGTTTTTT. Amino acids: CASSYSIDGTSGVGELFF.